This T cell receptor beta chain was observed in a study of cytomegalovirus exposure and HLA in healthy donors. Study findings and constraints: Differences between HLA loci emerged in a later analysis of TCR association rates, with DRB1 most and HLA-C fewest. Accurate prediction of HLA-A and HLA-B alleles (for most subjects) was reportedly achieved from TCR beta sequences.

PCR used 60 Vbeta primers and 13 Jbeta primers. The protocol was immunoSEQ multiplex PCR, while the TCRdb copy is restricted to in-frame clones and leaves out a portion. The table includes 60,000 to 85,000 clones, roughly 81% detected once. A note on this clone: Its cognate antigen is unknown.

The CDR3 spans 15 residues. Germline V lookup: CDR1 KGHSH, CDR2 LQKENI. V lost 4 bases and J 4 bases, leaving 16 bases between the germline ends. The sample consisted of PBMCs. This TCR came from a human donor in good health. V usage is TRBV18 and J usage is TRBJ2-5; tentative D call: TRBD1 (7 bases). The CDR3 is CASSRAGSGGETQYF. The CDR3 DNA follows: TGTGCCAGCTCACGCGCGGGGTCAGGGGGAGAGACCCAGTACTTC.